This is a list of T cell receptor beta chains from one sample in a study of T cells in Graves' hyperthyroidism and ophthalmopathy. TCRdb reprocessed the multiplex PCR reads with MiXCR, giving one entry per CDR3 protein. The profile shows approximately 220,000 distinct CDR3 sequences, around 19% of them singletons. The sample was blood. These receptors originate from a man in his forties with Graves' hyperthyroidism. Both conserved end residues are part of each CDR3. The order of the fields is V gene, clone size, J gene, CDR3 protein. Size is stated for part of the rows, as once, few or many counts, or as a class when the clone is expanded.

V gene: TRBV13; clone size: few; J gene: TRBJ1-2; CDR3 protein: CASSLGRQGQGGYTF
V gene: TRBV5-5; clone size: .; J gene: TRBJ1-3; CDR3 protein: CASTQEGNTIYF
V gene: TRBV5-6; clone size: few; J gene: TRBJ1-2; CDR3 protein: CASSPGLSGYGYTF
V gene: TRBV30; clone size: many; J gene: TRBJ2-7; CDR3 protein: CAWTKPGGRRLEQYF
V gene: TRBV7-3; clone size: many; J gene: TRBJ2-6; CDR3 protein: CASSSGTASSGANVLTF
V gene: TRBV12-3/TRBV12-4; clone size: .; J gene: TRBJ1-4; CDR3 protein: CASRDSGNEKLFF
V gene: TRBV5-1; clone size: .; J gene: TRBJ1-3; CDR3 protein: CASSAGAAGNTIYF
V gene: TRBV20-1; clone size: many; J gene: TRBJ1-6; CDR3 protein: CSAGDQGDHNNSPLHF
V gene: TRBV30; clone size: .; J gene: TRBJ2-2; CDR3 protein: CAWSPGTGELFF
V gene: TRBV6-1; clone size: many; J gene: TRBJ2-2; CDR3 protein: CASEHQRGYGELFF
V gene: TRBV7-2; clone size: many; J gene: TRBJ2-3; CDR3 protein: CASSTGLASSADTQYF
V gene: TRBV5-8; clone size: many; J gene: TRBJ2-1; CDR3 protein: CASSLDRNNEQFF
V gene: TRBV30; clone size: many; J gene: TRBJ1-1; CDR3 protein: CAWSLTRGRRDTEAFF
V gene: TRBV25-1; clone size: .; J gene: TRBJ1-4; CDR3 protein: CASSEPDREKLFF
V gene: TRBV5-1; clone size: many; J gene: TRBJ2-5; CDR3 protein: CASSFSGGRGETQYF